The 7 T cell receptor beta chains presented below share a single source sample, sequenced in a study of T cell responses to AZD1222 COVID-19 vaccine. Profiling relied on immunoSEQ multiplex PCR, and the TCRdb table lists in-frame clones only, not all of them. The table includes over 85,000 clones, approximately 90% detected once. The input for sequencing was peripheral blood, taken on day 0 of AZD1222 vaccination. These receptors all stem from an adult in good health.

This clone was detected once. V usage is TRBV6-5 and J usage is TRBJ2-1; 10 positions agree with TRBD2. The V gene's germline CDR1 is MNHEY and CDR2 SVGAGI. Trimming at V came to 6 bases and at J to 8 bases, leaving 10 bases not matched to a gene. This CDR3 region has 15 residues. The CDR3 DNA is TGTGCCAGCAGCGGCTCTAGCGGGAGCATTGATGAGCAGTTCTTC. Its translation is CASSGSSGSIDEQFF.

V usage is TRBV6-2 or TRBV6-3 and J usage is TRBJ2-7; D may match TRBD1 or TRBD2 (5 bases each). Germline CDR1 reads MNHEY; CDR2 reads SVGEGT. CDR3 length equals 18 residues. V gave up 6 bases and J gave up 3 bases, with 27 bases separating them. CDR3 nucleotides: TGTGCCAGCAGCCCAGCGGCTTATCTCCGGGGCCAAAGCTACGAGCAGTACTTC. Translated, it gives CASSPAAYLRGQSYEQYF.

This clone was picked up one time. The chain employs TRBV6-5 and TRBJ1-5; D is perhaps TRBD1 (5 bases). The CDR3 is 15 amino acids. CDR1 is MNHEY, CDR2 SVGAGI, per germline. The germline V and J ends were trimmed by 2 bases and 5 bases, with 13 bases remaining between them. Here the CDR3 reads CASSYGGLGDQPQHF. CDR3 nucleotide sequence: TGTGCCAGCAGTTACGGGGGACTTGGGGATCAGCCCCAGCATTTT.

This clone was seen just once. The chain joins TRBV19 to TRBJ2-3, with 8 bases fitting TRBD1. The CDR3 has 13 residues. Germline CDR1 is LNHDA and CDR2 is SQIVND (reference sequence). V was clipped by 4 bases and J by 6 bases; unmatched bases: 3. CDR3 sequence: CASSSQGADTQYF. The CDR3 DNA is TGTGCCAGTAGTAGCCAGGGGGCGGATACGCAGTATTTT.

The V call is TRBV7-3, the J call TRBJ2-1; 10 bases align to TRBD1. CDR1 and CDR2 (germline): SGHTA, FQGTGA. The J segment lost 5 bases and the V segment lost 4 bases, leaving 5 bases of the junction unmatched. The CDR3 is 15 residues long. The CDR3 reads CASSSSGQGHNEQFF. The CDR3 coding sequence is TGTGCCAGCAGCTCCTCGGGACAGGGGCACAATGAGCAGTTCTTC.

The V call is TRBV7-2, the J call TRBJ1-2, with TRBD1 as a possible D gene (6 bases). The CDR3 length is 14 residues. Germline V gene lookup returns CDR1 SGHTA and CDR2 FQGNSA. Deletions cut 1 base from V and 4 bases from J, with 10 bases between. DNA of the CDR3: TGTGCCAGCAGCTTAGGAGGGGGTGCCTATGGCTACACCTTC. It specifies CASSLGGGAYGYTF.

The chain links TRBV27 to TRBJ1-1; the D is unclear. This CDR3 contains 10 residues. Germline loops: CDR1 MNHEY, CDR2 SMNVEV (reference sequence). V was shortened by 6 bases and J by 6 bases, with 5 bases between the two germline ends. The CDR3 DNA follows: TGTGCCAGCAGCCGGGCTGAAGCTTTCTTT. Residues: CASSRAEAFF.